These T cell receptor beta chains were read from a single sample in a study of shared clonotypes between healthy human individuals. This table comes from immunoSEQ multiplex PCR, and its TCRdb copy is limited to in-frame clones, with some not included. The table lists approximately 340,000 clones, about 73% of them singletons. The sample consisted of memory CD4+ T cells sorted from blood. Receptors originate from a man aged 25-45 years in good health. Both conserved end residues are part of each CDR3. Each record gives: V gene, clone size, D gene, J gene, CDR3 DNA, CDR3 protein. A D gene is named only where the DNA matches it firmly. Not all rows give a size; the values are once, few, many and, for expanded clones, a class.

TRBV5-1	.	TRBD2	TRBJ2-2	TGCGCCAGTCGTCCCGGGACTAAGACCGGGGAGCTGTTTTTT	CASRPGTKTGELFF
TRBV11-3	.	.	TRBJ2-2	TGTGCCAGCAGCGCCGCCGGGACGAACACCGGGGAGCTGTTTTTT	CASSAAGTNTGELFF
TRBV7-2	.	.	TRBJ1-1	TGTGCCAGCAGCGTTATAGTAGGGAACACTGAAGCTTTCTTT	CASSVIVGNTEAFF
TRBV19	.	.	TRBJ2-7	TGTGCCAGTAGTCCTGGGGCGGGCCGCTCCTACGAGCAGTACTTC	CASSPGAGRSYEQYF
TRBV9	.	TRBD1	TRBJ2-5	TGTGCCAGCAGCGTCCTTGGGACAGCCCAAGAGACCCAGTACTTC	CASSVLGTAQETQYF
TRBV7-3	.	.	TRBJ2-3	TGTGCCAGCAGCCGCGGCGGGGTAGGAGTGGTTACAGATACGCAGTATTTT	CASSRGGVGVVTDTQYF
TRBV5-4	.	.	TRBJ2-2	TGTGCCAGCAGCTTTGGGGCAGGGGGGGCCGGGGAGCTGTTTTTT	CASSFGAGGAGELFF
TRBV10-2	once	.	TRBJ2-3	TGCGCCAGCAGTGAAAACAGCCTAAACAAACACACAGATACGCAGTATTTT	CASSENSLNKHTDTQYF
TRBV28	.	TRBD1	TRBJ1-1	TGTGCCAGCAGTTTACCCGACAGGGCTGAAGCTTTCTTT	CASSLPDRAEAFF
TRBV5-1	many	.	TRBJ2-1	TGCGCCAGCAGCGCCGCGGCTACCTACAATGAGCAGTTCTTC	CASSAAATYNEQFF
TRBV5-5	.	TRBD1	TRBJ2-7	TGTGCCAGCAGCTTGGCGTCGGGACAGGGATCCTACGAGCAGTACTTC	CASSLASGQGSYEQYF
TRBV14	.	.	TRBJ1-1	TGTGCCAGCAGCCCTTACACAGGGTTGAACACTGAAGCTTTCTTT	CASSPYTGLNTEAFF
TRBV11-2	.	.	TRBJ2-3	TGTGCCAGCAGTTCTACACCAGGGTCTACGCAGTATTTT	CASSSTPGSTQYF
TRBV18	.	.	TRBJ2-3	TGTGCCAGCTCACCCCTTAACAGGCTGGATACGCAGTATTTT	CASSPLNRLDTQYF
TRBV2	.	TRBD1	TRBJ2-1	TGTGCCAGCAGCCCGACAGGGGCAGATGGTACTGAGCAGTTCTTC	CASSPTGADGTEQFF
TRBV5-1	.	.	TRBJ1-6	TGCGCCAGCAGCTTGGAATCGCCCGGGAATAATTCACCCCTCCACTTT	CASSLESPGNNSPLHF
TRBV7-9	.	.	TRBJ1-5	TGTGCCAGCAGCTTAGACAGGGAGAATCAGCCCCAGCATTTT	CASSLDRENQPQHF
TRBV11-2	.	.	TRBJ2-5	TGTGCCAGCAGCTTTTTGGGAAGCGAGACCCAGTACTTC	CASSFLGSETQYF
TRBV28	few	.	TRBJ1-2	TGTGCCAGCAGCAGGGACAACTATGGCTACACCTTC	CASSRDNYGYTF
TRBV28	.	TRBD2	TRBJ2-7	TGTGCCAGCAGTTTAATAGGCGGGAGGTCCTACGAGCAGTACTTC	CASSLIGGRSYEQYF
TRBV7-7	.	.	TRBJ2-5	TGTGCCAGCAGCTTAGGGGGTTTTATAGAGACCCAGTACTTC	CASSLGGFIETQYF
TRBV28	.	.	TRBJ1-5	TGTGCCAGCATAGGGCAGAGTTATCAGCCCCAGCATTTT	CASIGQSYQPQHF
TRBV4-1	.	TRBD1	TRBJ2-4	TGCGCCAACAGCCAGATCCCGGGACAGGGGGCGCGGGGAAACATTCAGTACTTC	CANSQIPGQGARGNIQYF
TRBV7-2	few	TRBD2	TRBJ2-1	TGTGCCAGCAGCTTAGGGCTAGCGGGGATCAATGAGCAGTTCTTC	CASSLGLAGINEQFF
TRBV6-5	.	.	TRBJ2-1	TGTGCCAGCAGTTACTCTTGGCACAATGAGCAGTTCTTC	CASSYSWHNEQFF
TRBV30	many	.	TRBJ1-1	TGTGCCTGGAGACCAGGGGTCACTGAAGCTTTCTTT	CAWRPGVTEAFF
TRBV7-2	.	.	TRBJ2-4	TGTGCCAGCAGCGATTACCCCAGGGGGGGAAACATTCAGTACTTC	CASSDYPRGGNIQYF
TRBV10-3	.	.	TRBJ2-1	TGTGCCATCAGTGGGCTGGGGTCCTACAATGAGCAGTTCTTC	CAISGLGSYNEQFF
TRBV7-9	.	TRBD2	TRBJ2-1	TGTGCCGCATACGTCACTAGCGGTTCTTACAATGAGCAGTTCTTC	CAAYVTSGSYNEQFF